This TCR beta chain stems from a study of CXCR3-negative and CXCR3-positive naive CD8 T cells. The CDR3 sequence is 18 residues long. Germline-derived CDR1 and CDR2 are WNHNN and SYGVQD (reference sequence). Libraries of TRB cDNA were made by 5' RACE and carried UMIs. TCRdb reprocessed the 5' RACE reads and reports one entry per CDR3 protein, with no DNA. The sample has over 70,000 distinct CDR3 sequences, and its top ten clones hold around 1.5%. This chain links TRBV10-1 with TRBJ1-5; TCRdb names TRBD1, which stays unverified in the absence of DNA. This clonotype was sampled from a human donor in good health. Some clones in this sample may be carry-over from other donors' samples. The sequenced sample consisted of naive CXCR3- CD8+ T cells from blood. Specified subset: CD45RO-CCR7+CD27+CD95- naive CD8+ T cells lacking CXCR3 (TNR3-). The CDR3 sequence: CASTPMGQGARSNQPQHF.